These 8 T cell receptor beta chains were all obtained from the same sample, sequenced in a study of cytomegalovirus exposure and HLA in healthy donors. Vbeta (60) and Jbeta (13) primers were used in the PCR. Sequenced by immunoSEQ multiplex PCR; TCRdb stores in-frame clones only, minus some. The listing records about 33,000 clones. Sequenced sample: PBMCs. The receptors here all came from a woman in her forties in good health and CMV-seropositive.

This chain connects TRBV6-5 to TRBJ2-5, with D possibly matching TRBD1 (5 bases). Trimming cost V 0 bases and J 4 bases, with 12 bases left between them. Germline CDR1 and CDR2: MNHEY and SVGAGI. This CDR3 contains 15 residues. CDR3 amino acids: CASSYSTQGLETQYF. DNA for the CDR3: TGTGCCAGCAGTTACTCGACCCAGGGCCTAGAGACCCAGTACTTC.

The rearrangement joins TRBV6-5 to TRBJ2-7; the D gene is possibly TRBD2 (7 bases). Germline V lookup: CDR1 MNHEY, CDR2 SVGAGI. V dropped 5 bases and J dropped 5 bases, with 13 bases sitting between them. This CDR3 comprises 13 residues. The CDR3 loop reads CASSHRGADEQYF. The CDR3 DNA follows: TGTGCCAGCAGTCACCGGGGGGCCGACGAGCAGTACTTC.

CDR3 nucleotides: TGCGCCAGCAGCCAGGACAGGCATGGCTACACCTTC. This encodes CASSQDRHGYTF. The J gene is TRBJ1-2, the V gene TRBV4-3; 7 bases match TRBD1. This CDR3 comprises 12 residues. CDR1 LGHNA and CDR2 YSLEER come from the germline V gene. V lost 3 bases to trimming and J lost 6 bases; unmatched junction nucleotides: 1.

The chain employs TRBV29-1 and TRBJ1-1; 8 positions match TRBD1. Germline CDR1 and CDR2: SQVTM and ANQGSEA. V was pared by 6 bases and J by 1 base, with 7 bases of the junction left unmatched. The CDR3 is made up of 14 amino acids. Here the CDR3 DNA reads TGCAGCGTCGAGAAAGGACAGGGGAACACTGAAGCTTTCTTT. It yields the protein CSVEKGQGNTEAFF.

V gene TRBV10-3 combines with J gene TRBJ2-5, with TRBD2 matching 8 bases. The V and J ends lost 3 bases and 5 bases, in that order; junction bases with no gene match: 5. CDR1 is ENHRY, CDR2 SYGVKD, per germline. The CDR3 has 14 residues. The DNA of the CDR3 is TGTGCCATCAGTGATTTGGGCGGGGGGGAGACCCAGTACTTC. This gives the protein CAISDLGGGETQYF.

J is TRBJ2-5 and V is TRBV19; the D gene is possibly TRBD2 (6 bases). The germline gives CDR1 LNHDA, CDR2 SQIVND (reference sequence). Trimming removed 6 bases at V and 4 bases at J, with 18 bases between. The CDR3 is 15 amino acids. The CDR3 sequence: CASRDPGLKGETQYF. The CDR3 coding sequence is TGTGCCAGTAGAGACCCGGGACTCAAGGGAGAGACCCAGTACTTC.

CDR3 sequence (DNA): TGTGCCAGCACCCTACTAGCGGGAGTTGGCTACGAGCAGTACTTC. Its protein is CASTLLAGVGYEQYF. The rearrangement joins TRBV2 to TRBJ2-7, with TRBD2 identical over 11 bases. Germline V gene data show CDR1 as SNHLY and CDR2 as FYNNEI. CDR3 length: 15 amino acids. J was trimmed by 3 bases and V by 7 bases; bases with no gene match: 8.

This chain links TRBV28 with TRBJ2-7; D is possibly TRBD2 (6 bases). V dropped 6 bases and J dropped 5 bases, with 23 bases sitting between them. From germline, CDR1 is MDHEN and CDR2 SYDVKM. CDR3 length: 16 amino acids. CDR3 in amino acids: CASRGRMWRDGDEQYF. The CDR3 nucleotides read TGTGCCAGCAGGGGGCGGATGTGGCGGGACGGCGACGAGCAGTACTTC.